This TCR beta chain originates from a study of blood T cell repertoires in COVID-19. Data came from immunoSEQ multiplex PCR; TCRdb stores just in-frame clones and leaves some out. The table has approximately 250,000 clones, around four fifths seen once. Trimming cost V 4 bases and J 0 bases; bases outside gene matches: 5. The CDR3 is made up of 15 amino acids. CDR1 and CDR2 from the germline V gene are SGHRS and YFSETQ. The gene calls are TRBV5-1 and TRBJ1-2; 8 bases align to TRBD1. This receptor was taken from a man aged 50 to 59 with acute or convalescent COVID-19. The sequenced sample consisted of peripheral blood. DNA for the CDR3: TGCGCCAGCAGCGACGGACAGGGTGCTAACTATGGCTACACCTTC. It is translated as CASSDGQGANYGYTF.